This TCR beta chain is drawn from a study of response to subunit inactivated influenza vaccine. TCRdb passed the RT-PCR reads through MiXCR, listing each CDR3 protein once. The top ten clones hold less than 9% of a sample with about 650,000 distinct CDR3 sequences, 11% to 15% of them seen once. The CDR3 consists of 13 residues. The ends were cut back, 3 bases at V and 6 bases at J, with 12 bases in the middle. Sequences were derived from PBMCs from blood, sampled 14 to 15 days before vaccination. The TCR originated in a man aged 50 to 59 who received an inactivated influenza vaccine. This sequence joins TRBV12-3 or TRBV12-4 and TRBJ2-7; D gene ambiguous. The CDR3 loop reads CASSFRPYIEQYF. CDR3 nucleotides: TGTGCCAGCAGTTTCCGACCCTATATCGAGCAGTACTTC.